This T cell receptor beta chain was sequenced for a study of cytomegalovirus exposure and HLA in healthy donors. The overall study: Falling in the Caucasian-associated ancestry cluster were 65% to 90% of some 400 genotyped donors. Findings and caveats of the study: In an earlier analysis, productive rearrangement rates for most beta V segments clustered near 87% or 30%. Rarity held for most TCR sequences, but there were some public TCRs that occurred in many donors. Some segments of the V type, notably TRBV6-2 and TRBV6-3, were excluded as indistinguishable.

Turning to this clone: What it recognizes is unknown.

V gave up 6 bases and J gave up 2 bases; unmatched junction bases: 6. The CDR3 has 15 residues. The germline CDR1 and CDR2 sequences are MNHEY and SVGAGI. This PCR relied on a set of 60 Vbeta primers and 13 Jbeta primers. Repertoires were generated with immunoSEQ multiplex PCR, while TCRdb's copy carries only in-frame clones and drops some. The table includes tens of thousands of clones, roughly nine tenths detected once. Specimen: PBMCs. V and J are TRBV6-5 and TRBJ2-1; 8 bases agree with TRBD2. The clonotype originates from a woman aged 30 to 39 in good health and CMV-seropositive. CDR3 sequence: CASRTTSGTYNEQFF. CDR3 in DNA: TGTGCCAGCAGGACTACTAGCGGAACCTACAATGAGCAGTTCTTC.